These 17 T cell receptor beta chains were sequenced from one sample in a study of blood T cell repertoires in COVID-19. Sequencing used immunoSEQ multiplex PCR; TCRdb keeps in-frame clones, though not all of them. The profile shows 290,000 or so clones, 80% to 95% of them singletons. Sequenced sample: peripheral blood. The receptors derive from a woman aged 25 to 45 with COVID-19, enrolled during active disease.

The rearrangement links TRBV19 to TRBJ1-6; the D gene is possibly TRBD1 (5 bases). CDR1 and CDR2 from the germline V gene are LNHDA and SQIVND (reference sequence). The CDR3 length is 12 residues. Trimming took off 6 bases at V and 10 bases at J, with 10 bases between the two ends. CDR3 amino acids: CASSTTVSPLHF. The CDR3 bases are TGTGCCAGTAGCACGACAGTATCACCCCTCCACTTT. Using reference TRBV19 and TRBJ1-6 for the parts outside the CDR3, the full variable domain is DGGITQSPKYLFRKEGQNVTLSCEQNLNHDAMYWYRQDPGQGLRLIYYSQIVNDFQKGDIAEGYSVSREKKESFPLTVTSAQKNPTAFYLCASSTTVSPLHFGNGTRLTVT.

The chain links TRBV4-2 to TRBJ2-7, with 9 bases aligning to TRBD2. The trim removed 4 bases at V and 4 bases at J, leaving 11 bases unmatched. The CDR3 covers 16 residues. Germline values: CDR1 LGHNA, CDR2 YNFKEQ. The CDR3, as DNA: TGTGCCAGCAGCCCCAAGGCGGCGGGAGGGCCTTACGAGCAGTACTTC. The encoded protein is CASSPKAAGGPYEQYF.

The chain couples TRBV28 to TRBJ1-4; D not resolved. V was pared by 2 bases and J by 0 bases, with 10 bases between. The germline V gene has CDR1 MDHEN and CDR2 SYDVKM. This CDR3 is 16 amino acids long. The CDR3, as DNA: TGTGCCAGCAGTTTAGAGTGGGCCACAACTAATGAAAAACTGTTTTTT. The encoded protein is CASSLEWATTNEKLFF.

The J gene is TRBJ1-5, the V gene TRBV6-1; 7 bases map to TRBD1. This CDR3 is built from 14 residues. Germline V lookup: CDR1 MNHNS, CDR2 SASEGT. V was pared by 1 base and J by 5 bases, with 2 bases of the junction left unmatched. Here the CDR3 DNA reads TGTGCCAGCAGTGAAGGACAGGGATATCAGCCCCAGCATTTT. Protein: CASSEGQGYQPQHF.

CDR3 nucleotide sequence: TGTGCCATCAGTAGAGACAGGGGGGACACTGAAGCTTTCTTT. It specifies CAISRDRGDTEAFF. The gene calls are TRBV10-3 and TRBJ1-1; 9 bases match TRBD1. Germline V CDR1 and CDR2: ENHRY, SYGVKD. The CDR3 length is 14 residues. Unmatched junction bases numbered 4, after V lost 5 bases and J lost 3 bases.

V gene TRBV28 combines with J gene TRBJ2-1; 16 bases line up with TRBD2. This CDR3 spans 15 amino acids. With 4 bases clipped from V and 8 bases from J, the junction kept 2 bases outside the gene matches. Germline V gene data show CDR1 as MDHEN and CDR2 as SYDVKM. Here the CDR3 DNA reads TGTGCCAGCAGTTCGGGACTAGCGGGAGGGTATGAGCAGTTCTTC. It is translated as CASSSGLAGGYEQFF.

This clone was detected once. The rearrangement links TRBV6-5 to TRBJ1-4, with a possible D match to TRBD1 (6 bases). Germline V gives CDR1 MNHEY, CDR2 SVGAGI. V lost 7 bases and J 7 bases, leaving 19 bases between the germline ends. CDR3 length: 15 residues. The CDR3 DNA is TGTGCCAGCAACCCTTTGGGGGGGGCGACTGAAAAACTGTTTTTT. It encodes CASNPLGGATEKLFF.

About this clone: This sample also contains other DNA sequences that code for the same CDR3. The rearrangement links TRBV14 to TRBJ2-1, with D tentatively TRBD2 (5 bases). There are 15 residues in the CDR3. V lost 4 bases to trimming and J lost 3 bases, with 13 bases between them. Germline values: CDR1 SGHDN, CDR2 FVKESK. CDR3 residues: CASSPREDFYNEQFF. Here the CDR3 DNA reads TGTGCCAGCAGCCCCCGGGAAGATTTCTACAATGAGCAGTTCTTC. The entire variable domain, with the rest obtained from reference TRBV14 and TRBJ2-1, is as follows: EAGVTQFPSHSVIEKGQTVTLRCDPISGHDNLYWYRRVMGKEIKFLLHFVKESKQDESGMPNNRFLAERTGGTYSTLKVQPAELEDSGVYFCASSPREDFYNEQFFGPGTRLTVL.

The CDR3 spells CASSRRTGQGPSPLHF. The CDR3 region has the DNA TGTGCCAGCAGCCGACGAACCGGACAGGGCCCATCACCCCTCCACTTT. The V and J genes are TRBV3-1 (or the pseudogene TRBV3-2) and TRBJ1-6; 8 bases line up with TRBD1. The length of the CDR3 is 16 residues. With 4 bases clipped from V and 10 bases from J, the junction kept 12 bases outside the gene matches. CDR1 is LGHDT, CDR2 YNNKEL, per germline (reference sequence).

The chain has TRBV30 and TRBJ1-1; maybe TRBD1 (6 bases). There are 13 residues in the CDR3. Germline V gene data show CDR1 as GTSNPN and CDR2 as SVGIG (reference sequence). With 1 base removed from V and 2 bases from J, the gap between germline ends came to 8 bases. CDR3 sequence (DNA): TGTGCCTGGAGTGACAGGGCCAACACTGAAGCTTTCTTT. The encoded protein is CAWSDRANTEAFF.

The rearrangement joins TRBV7-2 to TRBJ1-3; unclear D gene. V was trimmed by 5 bases and J by 0 bases, leaving 8 bases between them. CDR3 size: 14 residues. CDR1 and CDR2 (germline): SGHTA, FQGNSA. The CDR3 loop reads CASSRNYSGNTIYF. The CDR3 DNA follows: TGTGCCAGCAGCAGAAACTACTCTGGAAACACCATATATTTT.

V and J are TRBV24-1 and TRBJ2-6; D perhaps matches TRBD2 (6 bases). Germline assignment: CDR1 KGHDR and CDR2 SFDVKD. Trimming took off 3 bases at V and 0 bases at J, with 14 bases between the two ends. This CDR3 has 18 amino acids. CDR3 region: CATSDRGAEFSGANVLTF. The CDR3 DNA sequence: TGTGCCACCAGTGATCGCGGGGCGGAATTCTCTGGGGCCAACGTCCTGACTTTC.

CDR3 sequence: CARPSEQYF. Here the CDR3 DNA reads TGTGCCAGACCCAGCGAGCAGTACTTC. The V gene is TRBV19, the J gene TRBJ2-7; no clear D. V dropped 9 bases and J dropped 6 bases, with 6 bases sitting between them. CDR3 size: 9 residues. Looked up from germline, CDR1 is LNHDA and CDR2 is SQIVND (reference sequence).

This sequence joins TRBV28 and TRBJ1-5; maybe TRBD1 (5 bases). This CDR3 contains 15 residues. V was shortened by 5 bases and J by 2 bases, with 13 bases between the two germline ends. Germline CDR1 is MDHEN and CDR2 is SYDVKM. CDR3 protein: CASSGGEKGNQPQHF. CDR3 DNA sequence: TGTGCCAGCAGTGGGGGGGAAAAGGGCAATCAGCCCCAGCATTTT.

The chain has TRBV5-4 and TRBJ1-2; 9 bases match TRBD1. The trim removed 3 bases at V and 8 bases at J, leaving 8 bases unmatched. The CDR3 consists of 14 residues. Germline assignment: CDR1 SGHNT and CDR2 YYREEE (reference sequence). DNA for the CDR3: TGTGCCAGCAGCTGGGGACAGGGCCTTGGAGGCTACACCTTC. As protein: CASSWGQGLGGYTF.

The chain combines TRBV28 with TRBJ1-4; TRBD1 agrees at 7 bases. The V gene's germline CDR1 is MDHEN and CDR2 SYDVKM. The length of the CDR3 is 15 residues. V shed 6 bases and J 1 base; nucleotides not matched to a gene: 5. CDR3 loop: CASSWDRGTNEKLFF. DNA for the CDR3: TGTGCCAGCAGCTGGGACAGAGGAACTAATGAAAAACTGTTTTTT.

V gene TRBV5-5 combines with J gene TRBJ2-1; D call uncertain. Germline V gene sequence: CDR1 SGHKS, CDR2 YYEKEE (reference sequence). The V end lost 6 bases, the J end lost 2 bases, and 15 bases lay between the germline ends. The CDR3 covers 15 residues. The CDR3 region is CASTVTRGAYNEQFF. CDR3 bases: TGTGCCAGCACCGTAACCCGCGGAGCCTACAATGAGCAGTTCTTC.